The T cell receptor (beta chain) under discussion was sequenced for a study of blood T cell repertoires in COVID-19. About the study: Collection of acute and convalescent COVID-19 samples took place in the United States, Italy and Spain. The cDNA or gDNA used as material had been derived from T cells, B-cell-depleted T cells, or PBMCs.

CDR3 length equals 15 residues. Per the original methods: Amplification with reference gene primers provided the estimates of nucleated cell counts. Profiled with immunoSEQ multiplex PCR; TCRdb holds only in-frame clones, not every one. From that table come the V and J calls and clone size; the DNA was used to work out D and trimming. The table has 200,000 or so clones, around 86% seen once. The receptor was derived from a man older than 75 with acute or convalescent COVID-19. This chain connects TRBV21-1 to TRBJ1-6. TRBV21-1 is a documented pseudogene. The sample was peripheral blood. Written as DNA, the CDR3 is TGTGCCAGCAGCACCCTTGTGGGGAGTAATTCACCCCTCCACTTT. Translation: CASSTLVGSNSPLHF.